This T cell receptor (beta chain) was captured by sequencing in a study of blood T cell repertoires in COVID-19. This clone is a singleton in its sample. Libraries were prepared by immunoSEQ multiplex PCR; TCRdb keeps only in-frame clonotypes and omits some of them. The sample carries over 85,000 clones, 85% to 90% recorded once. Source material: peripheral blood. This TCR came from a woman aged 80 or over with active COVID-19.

CDR3 sequence reads: CASSLGGGMNEQFF. In DNA, the CDR3 is TGCGCCAGCAGCTTGGGGGGAGGGATGAATGAGCAGTTCTTC. V gene TRBV5-1 combines with J gene TRBJ2-1; TRBD2 aligns across 7 bases. The CDR3 is made up of 14 amino acids. The ends lost 0 bases at V and 7 bases at J; junction bases unmatched: 4. CDR1 and CDR2 (germline): SGHRS, YFSETQ.